The 29 T cell receptor beta chains in this list originate from one sample, sequenced in a study of blood T cell repertoires in COVID-19 (dated by TCRdb to about 2020). Receptor libraries were prepared by the immunoSEQ multiplex PCR assay. TCRdb provides this immuneACCESS table in a form limited to in-frame rearrangements. Some clones are lacking; in checked studies, under half of them reflect an unresolved V gene, and why the rest are absent is not known. For this sample the table gives 150,000 or so clones, of which about 80% were detected only once. Together, the top ten hold roughly 3.4% of the sample. Source material: PBMCs or T cells enriched from blood (not recorded which). Receptors were obtained from a woman in her fifties or sixties who had recovered from COVID-19.

The chain couples TRBV7-9 to TRBJ1-4, with D perhaps TRBD1 (5 bases). With 1 base removed from V and 7 bases from J, the gap between germline ends came to 13 bases. The length of the CDR3 is 15 residues. The V gene's germline CDR1 is SEHNR and CDR2 FQNEAQ (reference sequence). This CDR3 is CASSLVRQGGEKLFF. CDR3 coding DNA: TGTGCCAGCAGCTTAGTAAGGCAGGGAGGTGAAAAACTGTTTTTT.

The gene calls are TRBV28 and TRBJ1-2; D uncertain. Trimming cost V 6 bases and J 0 bases, with 14 bases left between them. Germline V lookup: CDR1 MDHEN, CDR2 SYDVKM. There are 15 residues in the CDR3. The CDR3 coding sequence is TGTGCCAGCAGATCCTTTTCCGGGGCTAACTATGGCTACACCTTC. This gives the protein CASRSFSGANYGYTF.

The chain couples TRBV4-1 to TRBJ1-2; D not certain. Germline values: CDR1 MGHRA, CDR2 YSYEKL. Deletions cut 4 bases from V and 4 bases from J, with 13 bases between. The CDR3 spans 14 residues. Written as DNA, the CDR3 is TGCGCCAGCAGCCCTGGGGAGGTTACCTATGGCTACACCTTC. This encodes CASSPGEVTYGYTF.

This clone was seen a single time. V and J are TRBV28 and TRBJ2-7, with 8 bases fitting TRBD1. Per the germline V gene, CDR1 is MDHEN and CDR2 is SYDVKM. Trimming at V came to 5 bases and at J to 4 bases, leaving 7 bases not matched to a gene. This CDR3 region has 14 residues. The CDR3 DNA reads as TGTGCCAGCAGTGCCCCGGGACAGGAGTACGAGCAGTACTTC. Protein: CASSAPGQEYEQYF.

V gene TRBV21-1 combines with J gene TRBJ1-4; TRBD1, as called in the table, went unchecked against the DNA. TRBV21-1 is listed as a pseudogene. This CDR3 comprises 15 residues. DNA of the CDR3: TGTGCCAGCACTTCCGGAGACAGAACTAATGAAAAACTGTTTTTT. It is translated as CASTSGDRTNEKLFF.

The chain is built from TRBV7-2 and TRBJ2-2; 15 positions match TRBD2. CDR3 length: 17 amino acids. V was pared by 5 bases and J by 4 bases, with 5 bases of the junction left unmatched. Looked up from germline, CDR1 is SGHTA and CDR2 is FQGNSA. CDR3 loop: CASSRGLAGGTTGELFF. In DNA, the CDR3 is TGTGCCAGCAGCCGGGGACTAGCGGGGGGAACCACCGGGGAGCTGTTTTTT. The entire variable domain, with the rest obtained from reference TRBV7-2 and TRBJ2-2, is as follows: GAGVSQSPSNKVTEKGKDVELRCDPISGHTALYWYRQSLGQGLEFLIYFQGNSAPDKSGLPSDRFSAERTGGSVSTLTIQRTQQEDSAVYLCASSRGLAGGTTGELFFGEGSRLTVL.

The V call is TRBV24-1, the J call TRBJ2-1, with D uncertain. The CDR3 is made up of 14 amino acids. The germline V and J ends were trimmed by 0 bases and 8 bases, with 10 bases remaining between them. Germline V CDR1 and CDR2: KGHDR, SFDVKD. CDR3 nucleotides: TGTGCCACCAGTGATTTGTCGGGTCGCGATGAGCAGTTCTTC. Amino acid sequence: CATSDLSGRDEQFF.

V usage is TRBV19 and J usage is TRBJ1-5; TRBD1 agrees at 8 bases. V lost 4 bases, J lost 2 bases, and 7 bases stayed unmatched. The CDR3 loop spans 16 amino acids. From germline, CDR1 is LNHDA and CDR2 SQIVND (reference sequence). The CDR3 DNA follows: TGTGCCAGTAGTAGGCCGACAGGGGTTGGCAATCAGCCCCAGCATTTT. It specifies CASSRPTGVGNQPQHF.

The chain links TRBV19 to TRBJ1-5; D not certain. With 3 bases removed from V and 1 base from J, the gap between germline ends came to 10 bases. This CDR3 is 15 amino acids long. The germline V gene encodes CDR1 LNHDA and CDR2 SQIVND (reference sequence). The CDR3 nucleotides are TGTGCCAGTAGTATGGGAGGGCTGAGCAATCAGCCCCAGCATTTT. Translated, it gives CASSMGGLSNQPQHF.

The chain employs TRBV9 and TRBJ2-3, with 13 bases aligning to TRBD2. Trimming removed 4 bases from V and 4 bases from J; junction bases left unmatched: 21. From germline, CDR1 is SGDLS and CDR2 YYNGEE. The CDR3 extends over 21 amino acids. The CDR3 DNA follows: TGTGCCAGCAGCCCCCGCCCCCATACTAGCGGGGGGGCAGTTGCCCCAGATACGCAGTATTTT. It translates to CASSPRPHTSGGAVAPDTQYF.

The chain employs TRBV15 and TRBJ1-5; possible D gene TRBD1, 6 bases. V was shortened by 3 bases and J by 4 bases, with 13 bases between the two germline ends. Germline CDR1 is LNHNV and CDR2 is YYDKDF (reference sequence). The length of the CDR3 is 15 residues. DNA of the CDR3: TGTGCCACCAGCAGGGGTCTAGGGGGAAATCAGCCCCAGCATTTT. It encodes CATSRGLGGNQPQHF.

This chain links TRBV15 with TRBJ2-3, with 16 bases identical to TRBD2. CDR1 is LNHNV and CDR2 is YYDKDF in the germline V gene (reference sequence). V gave up 3 bases and J gave up 4 bases; unmatched junction bases: 1. The CDR3 loop spans 16 amino acids. This CDR3 is CATSRGLAGGSDTQYF. The CDR3 coding sequence is TGTGCCACCAGCAGGGGACTAGCGGGGGGGTCAGATACGCAGTATTTT.

The rearrangement links TRBV5-1 to TRBJ2-1; D unresolved. With 2 bases removed from V and 0 bases from J, the gap between germline ends came to 9 bases. Germline V lookup: CDR1 SGHRS, CDR2 YFSETQ. This CDR3 has 15 amino acids. The CDR3: CASSFDFSSYNEQFF. CDR3 sequence (DNA): TGCGCCAGCAGCTTTGACTTTAGCTCCTACAATGAGCAGTTCTTC.

The rearrangement uses TRBV27 and TRBJ1-6; tentatively, D is TRBD1 (6 bases). The CDR3 spans 15 residues. Germline CDR1 is MNHEY and CDR2 is SMNVEV (reference sequence). V dropped 2 bases and J dropped 8 bases, with 13 bases sitting between them. Written as DNA, the CDR3 is TGTGCCAGCAGTTTAGAGGGGGACACTTATTCACCCCTCCACTTT. It is translated as CASSLEGDTYSPLHF.

This chain uses TRBV2 with TRBJ1-5; 7 bases line up with TRBD1. Germline CDR1 is SNHLY and CDR2 is FYNNEI. The CDR3 has 12 residues. With V trimmed by 8 bases and J by 6 bases, 4 bases remained unmatched. The CDR3 region is CASQQGSQPQHF. CDR3 sequence (DNA): TGTGCCAGCCAACAGGGGTCTCAGCCCCAGCATTTT. The variable domain in full, completed from reference TRBV2 and TRBJ1-5, reads EPEVTQTPSHQVTQMGQEVILRCVPISNHLYFYWYRQILGQKVEFLVSFYNNEISEKSEIFDDQFSVERPDGSNFTLKIRSTKLEDSAMYFCASQQGSQPQHFGDGTRLSIL.

This chain connects TRBV27 to TRBJ2-1; D is possibly TRBD2 (6 bases). CDR3 size: 15 residues. Trimming took 2 bases from V and 6 from J, leaving 14 bases between them. Per the germline V gene, CDR1 is MNHEY and CDR2 is SMNVEV (reference sequence). The CDR3 DNA is TGTGCCAGCAGTTTAGGTAGACAAGCGGGCAATGAGCAGTTCTTC. Translation gives CASSLGRQAGNEQFF.

About this clone: Other DNA sequences from this sample encode an identical CDR3 as well. V is TRBV18 and J is TRBJ2-7, with a possible D match to TRBD2 (5 bases). Germline V CDR1 and CDR2: KGHSH, LQKENI. Trimming shortened V by 3 bases and J by 1 base, and 10 bases separated the two germline ends. The CDR3 loop spans 14 amino acids. This chain's CDR3 is CASSPSGGSYEQYF. CDR3 DNA: TGTGCCAGCTCACCTTCCGGCGGGTCCTACGAGCAGTACTTC.

This chain joins TRBV27 and TRBJ2-5; 9 bases fit TRBD2. Unmatched junction bases numbered 0, after V lost 2 bases and J lost 2 bases. Germline values: CDR1 MNHEY, CDR2 SMNVEV (reference sequence). This CDR3 contains 14 residues. The CDR3 region is CASSLTSGQETQYF. Here the CDR3 DNA reads TGTGCCAGCAGTTTAACTAGCGGGCAAGAGACCCAGTACTTC.

This chain connects TRBV20-1 to TRBJ2-7; TRBD1 aligns across 9 bases. The CDR3 consists of 14 residues. The V gene end was trimmed by 3 bases and the J gene end by 4 bases; junction bases not matched to a gene: 7. The germline CDR1 and CDR2 sequences are DFQATT and SNEGSKA (reference sequence). Here the CDR3 reads CSASSLTGGYEQYF. The CDR3 DNA reads as TGCAGTGCTAGTTCCCTGACAGGGGGATACGAGCAGTACTTC.

The rearrangement uses TRBV18 and TRBJ2-7; 7 nucleotides align to TRBD1. The CDR3 length is 14 residues. Germline lookup yields CDR1 KGHSH and CDR2 LQKENI. Germline trimming cut 3 bases from V and 6 bases from J; bases unmatched to any gene: 8. CDR3 nucleotide sequence: TGTGCCAGCTCACCCGGGACAGTCTATCGCGAGCAGTACTTC. Translation: CASSPGTVYREQYF.

A few counts support this clone. The chain links TRBV5-6 to TRBJ1-2; D is unclear. V shed 7 bases and J shed 6 bases, with 7 bases lying between them. Germline V gives CDR1 SGHDT, CDR2 YYEEEE. This CDR3 is 10 amino acids long. The CDR3 reads CASFGDGYTF. In DNA form, the CDR3 reads TGTGCCAGCTTCGGGGATGGCTACACCTTC.

The V call is TRBV11-3, the J call TRBJ2-5; TRBD2 matches at 8 bases. This CDR3 region has 14 residues. Trimming cost V 5 bases and J 1 base; bases outside gene matches: 3. The germline V gene encodes CDR1 SGHNT and CDR2 YENEEA. CDR3 in DNA: TGTGCCAGCAGCCCCGGGGGGGCCCAAGAGACCCAGTACTTC. Translated, it gives CASSPGGAQETQYF.

The chain links TRBV10-2 to TRBJ1-6, with 10 bases matching TRBD1. CDR1 and CDR2 (germline): WSHSY, SAAADI. The CDR3 is made up of 16 amino acids. The trim removed 6 bases at V and 9 bases at J, leaving 11 bases unmatched. CDR3 nucleotide sequence: TGCGCCAGCAGCAAGCAGTCGACAGGGGGCAGTTCACCCCTCCACTTT. Translated: CASSKQSTGGSSPLHF.

The J gene is TRBJ2-7, the V gene TRBV7-9, with TRBD1 as a possible D gene (6 bases). The germline CDR1 and CDR2 sequences are SEHNR and FQNEAQ (reference sequence). Trimming took 6 bases from V and 4 from J, leaving 16 bases between them. The CDR3 has 14 residues. CDR3 sequence (DNA): TGTGCCAGCAGGCCAAATATCGACAGGTACGAGCAGTACTTC. Translated: CASRPNIDRYEQYF.

This clone turned up a few times. The chain joins TRBV10-2 to TRBJ1-3, with 8 bases aligning to TRBD1. This CDR3 has 14 residues. V lost 6 bases to trimming and J lost 4 bases; unmatched junction nucleotides: 5. Germline V gene lookup returns CDR1 WSHSY and CDR2 SAAADI. The CDR3 DNA sequence: TGCGCCAGCAGAGGACAGGGCTACGGAAACACCATATATTTT. It translates to CASRGQGYGNTIYF.

The CDR3, as DNA: TGTGCCAGCAGCCCGGCAGCGGGACAGGGAATCTACGAGCAGTACTTC. Protein: CASSPAAGQGIYEQYF. V gene TRBV7-8 combines with J gene TRBJ2-7, with TRBD1 matching over 9 bases. V trimming: 5 bases; J trimming: 3 bases; junction bases outside the gene matches: 11. Per the germline V gene, CDR1 is SGHVS and CDR2 is FQNEAQ. The CDR3 length is 16 residues.

This rearrangement joins TRBV5-1 to TRBJ1-4; 8 positions match TRBD1. CDR3 length: 16 amino acids. Germline V gene lookup returns CDR1 SGHRS and CDR2 YFSETQ. V dropped 6 bases and J dropped 8; count of bases not matched to a gene: 15. The CDR3 here is CASKLLPQGAGEKLFF. CDR3 DNA sequence: TGCGCCAGCAAATTGCTCCCCCAGGGGGCGGGGGAAAAACTGTTTTTT.

The gene calls are TRBV7-9 and TRBJ1-5; D is uncertain. Trimming took off 2 bases at V and 2 bases at J, with 10 bases between the two ends. The CDR3 extends over 15 amino acids. Germline values: CDR1 SEHNR, CDR2 FQNEAQ (reference sequence). CDR3 sequence reads: CASSLRRAGNQPQHF. CDR3 bases: TGTGCCAGCAGCTTAAGGAGGGCAGGCAATCAGCCCCAGCATTTT.

This chain joins TRBV5-1 and TRBJ1-6, with D possibly TRBD1 on 6 matching bases. Germline CDR1 reads SGHRS; CDR2 reads YFSETQ. CDR3 size: 17 residues. The V end lost 0 bases, the J end lost 7 bases, and 17 bases lay between the germline ends. CDR3 DNA: TGCGCCAGCAGCTTGGGTATCGCAGGGGTTGGGAATTCACCCCTCCACTTT. As protein: CASSLGIAGVGNSPLHF.